One and the same sample provided the 18 T cell receptor beta chains below, sequenced in a study of T cell responses to AZD1222 COVID-19 vaccine. Profiling relied on immunoSEQ multiplex PCR, and the TCRdb table lists in-frame clones only, not all of them. The sample has about 150,000 clones, 80% to 90% seen once; the top ten hold approximately 8%. Sample: peripheral blood, taken on day 0 of AZD1222 vaccination. All receptors come from an adult in good health.

The chain carries TRBV3-1 (or the pseudogene TRBV3-2) and TRBJ1-1; no clear D gene. Trimming cost V 0 bases and J 8 bases, with 10 bases left between them. This CDR3 region has 13 residues. Looked up from germline, CDR1 is LGHDT and CDR2 is YNNKEL (reference sequence). The CDR3 is CASSQERIGEAFF. In DNA, the CDR3 is TGTGCCAGCAGCCAAGAGAGGATAGGGGAAGCTTTCTTT.

The rearrangement links TRBV6-5 to TRBJ2-1; a weak D match, TRBD1 (6 bases). Per germline, CDR1 MNHEY and CDR2 SVGAGI. CDR3 length equals 13 residues. V shed 8 bases and J shed 7 bases, with 15 bases lying between them. Here the CDR3 DNA reads TGTGCCAGCGGCACAGGGTTCTGGAATGAGCAGTTCTTC. This encodes CASGTGFWNEQFF.

The count of this clone is one. CDR3 residues: CASREGAYSNQPQHF. Here the CDR3 DNA reads TGTGCCAGCAGAGAAGGGGCCTATAGCAATCAGCCCCAGCATTTT. The chain has TRBV28 and TRBJ1-5; perhaps TRBD1 as D (5 bases). The V and J ends lost 6 bases and 0 bases respectively, with 12 bases between them. The CDR3 loop spans 15 amino acids. Germline V gene data show CDR1 as MDHEN and CDR2 as SYDVKM.

V is TRBV27 and J is TRBJ1-1; TRBD1 matches at 7 bases. Per the germline V gene, CDR1 is MNHEY and CDR2 is SMNVEV (reference sequence). J gave up 1 base and V 1 base, and 9 bases lay outside the gene matches. The CDR3 consists of 17 residues. The CDR3 is CASSLYPPTGWNTEAFF. The CDR3 coding sequence is TGTGCCAGCAGTTTATACCCCCCGACAGGGTGGAACACTGAAGCTTTCTTT.

This chain connects TRBV7-2 to TRBJ1-4, with D hard to call. With 5 bases removed from V and 0 bases from J, the gap between germline ends came to 7 bases. This CDR3 is built from 14 residues. Germline V gene data show CDR1 as SGHTA and CDR2 as FQGNSA. CDR3 loop: CASSRLATNEKLFF. The CDR3 nucleotides read TGTGCCAGCAGCCGCCTTGCAACTAATGAAAAACTGTTTTTT. The full variable domain, completed using reference TRBV7-2 and TRBJ1-4, is GAGVSQSPSNKVTEKGKDVELRCDPISGHTALYWYRQSLGQGLEFLIYFQGNSAPDKSGLPSDRFSAERTGGSVSTLTIQRTQQEDSAVYLCASSRLATNEKLFFGSGTQLSVL.

V and J are TRBV6-5 and TRBJ2-1, with D perhaps matching TRBD1 (5 bases). Germline CDR1 is MNHEY and CDR2 is SVGAGI. Trimming cost V 2 bases and J 2 bases, with 7 bases left between them. The CDR3 is 14 amino acids. The CDR3 is CASSYDSPYNEQFF. The CDR3 bases are TGTGCCAGCAGTTACGACAGTCCCTACAATGAGCAGTTCTTC.

The rearrangement joins TRBV3-1 (or the pseudogene TRBV3-2) to TRBJ1-3; D is unclear. Germline CDR1 is LGHDT and CDR2 is YNNKEL (reference sequence). Trimming took off 4 bases at V and 4 bases at J, with 11 bases between the two ends. The length of the CDR3 is 14 residues. The CDR3 sequence is CASSLSGVGNTIYF. The CDR3 region has the DNA TGTGCCAGCAGCCTGAGCGGGGTCGGAAACACCATATATTTT.

This clone was counted a single time. This chain links TRBV29-1 with TRBJ2-2; the D gene is possibly TRBD2 (6 bases). Between the trimmed V and J ends, which lost 3 bases and 0 bases, there was a span of 11 bases. The germline V gene has CDR1 SQVTM and CDR2 ANQGSEA. This CDR3 contains 15 residues. The CDR3 loop is CSVDTSPTNTGELFF. CDR3 coding DNA: TGCAGCGTTGACACTAGCCCTACGAACACCGGGGAGCTGTTTTTT.

The gene calls are TRBV5-1 and TRBJ1-1; D call uncertain. CDR3 length: 13 residues. The V gene's germline CDR1 is SGHRS and CDR2 YFSETQ. V was trimmed by 3 bases and J by 1 base, leaving 7 bases between them. The CDR3 reads CASSWTRNTEAFF. The CDR3 DNA follows: TGCGCCAGCAGCTGGACTAGGAACACTGAAGCTTTCTTT.

The rearrangement uses TRBV9 and TRBJ2-3; D remains ambiguous. Germline CDR1 reads SGDLS; CDR2 reads YYNGEE. Trimming cost V 0 bases and J 2 bases, with 10 bases left between them. The CDR3 extends over 15 amino acids. This CDR3 is CASSVGGSLTDTQYF. The DNA of the CDR3 is TGTGCCAGCAGCGTAGGAGGATCGCTCACAGATACGCAGTATTTT.

The chain uses TRBV5-1 and TRBJ2-7, with D perhaps given as TRBD1 or TRBD2 (7 bases each). The length of the CDR3 is 14 residues. The V end lost 4 bases, the J end lost 6 bases, and 17 bases lay between the germline ends. Germline V gives CDR1 SGHRS, CDR2 YFSETQ. CDR3 DNA: TGCGCCAGCAGCCTCAGGGGGAGGGCCTTCGAGCAGTACTTC. This translates into CASSLRGRAFEQYF.

V is TRBV30 and J is TRBJ1-5, with 7 bases that match TRBD1. V lost 0 bases and J lost 4; bases outside the gene matches: 6. The germline V gene has CDR1 GTSNPN and CDR2 SVGIG (reference sequence). This CDR3 is 15 amino acids long. The CDR3 nucleotides are TGTGCCTGGAGTGTAGGACAGGACCTGAATCAGCCCCAGCATTTT. Translated: CAWSVGQDLNQPQHF. The complete variable domain, with remaining parts taken from reference TRBV30 and TRBJ1-5, reads SQTIHQWPATLVQPVGSPLSLECTVEGTSNPNLYWYRQAAGRGLQLLFYSVGIGQISSEVPQNLSASRPQDRQFILSSKKLLLSDSGFYLCAWSVGQDLNQPQHFGDGTRLSIL.

CDR3 region: CASRAEAYNEQFF. The CDR3 bases are TGTGCCAGCCGGGCCGAGGCCTACAATGAGCAGTTCTTC. This chain uses TRBV6-5 with TRBJ2-1; D gene uncertain. Per germline, CDR1 MNHEY and CDR2 SVGAGI. V was clipped by 8 bases and J by 2 bases, with 10 bases between them. The CDR3 contains 13 residues.

V is TRBV9 and J is TRBJ2-1; D remains unclear. CDR3 size: 15 residues. Germline CDR1 SGDLS, CDR2 YYNGEE. The germline V and J ends were trimmed by 3 bases and 0 bases, with 10 bases remaining between them. CDR3 DNA: TGTGCCAGCAGCGCAGCACCAAGCTCCTACAATGAGCAGTTCTTC. Translated: CASSAAPSSYNEQFF.

This chain joins TRBV5-8 and TRBJ2-7, with D possibly TRBD1 on 6 matching bases. The CDR3 spans 15 residues. Trimming pared 0 bases from V and 5 bases from J, leaving 15 bases between. The germline gives CDR1 SGHTS, CDR2 YDEGEE. The CDR3 nucleotides read TGTGCCAGCAGCTTGGCAGGACAGTCCTTTGACGAGCAGTACTTC. Translated, it gives CASSLAGQSFDEQYF.

The chain is built from TRBV7-9 and TRBJ2-3; the D is unclear. Germline assignment: CDR1 SEHNR and CDR2 FQNEAQ (reference sequence). Trimming removed 3 bases from V and 1 base from J, with 8 bases in between. This CDR3 contains 14 residues. The CDR3 is CASSFVSGTDTQYF. The DNA for the CDR3 is TGTGCCAGCAGCTTTGTTTCTGGCACAGATACGCAGTATTTT.

The chain recombines TRBV11-2 with TRBJ2-7, with D unclear. From germline, CDR1 is SGHAT and CDR2 FQNNGV. The ends were cut back, 4 bases at V and 0 bases at J, with 4 bases in the middle. The length of the CDR3 is 12 residues. CDR3 in DNA: TGTGCCAGCAGCTATTTCTCCTACGAGCAGTACTTC. It encodes CASSYFSYEQYF.

Here the CDR3 DNA reads TGTGCCAGCAGCATTTACAGGGATGGCTACACCTTC. Protein sequence: CASSIYRDGYTF. The chain uses TRBV5-6 and TRBJ1-2; tentatively, D is TRBD1 (6 bases). V was clipped by 4 bases and J by 6 bases, with 10 bases between them. The germline gives CDR1 SGHDT, CDR2 YYEEEE. CDR3 length equals 12 residues.